The present T cell receptor beta chain was sequenced within a study of cytomegalovirus exposure and HLA in healthy donors. For the study at large: Genetic ancestry analysis placed about 80% of the 400 or so donors that were genotyped in the Caucasian-associated cluster. The study, taken as a whole, reports: Most CMV-associated TCR beta chains appeared HLA-restricted in a later analysis. As a later analysis revealed, the rate of TCR association differed by HLA locus, with DRB1 most and HLA-C fewest.

The PCR employed 60 Vbeta primers together with 13 Jbeta primers. The repertoire was sequenced with immunoSEQ multiplex PCR; TCRdb's copy has only in-frame clones and lacks some. This table holds 56,000 or so clones. The J segment lost 6 bases and the V segment lost 5 bases, leaving 5 bases of the junction unmatched. CDR3 size: 16 residues. CDR1 and CDR2 from the germline V gene are SGHAT and FQDESV (reference sequence). Healthy bone marrow donors formed the donor group. For this clone: Its antigen is undetermined.

The sequencing sample was made of PBMCs. The clonotype originates from a middle-aged man in good health and CMV-seropositive. The chain joins TRBV11-1 to TRBJ2-1; 15 nucleotides agree with TRBD2. The chain's CDR3 is CASSLWTSGGANEQFF. CDR3 DNA: TGTGCCAGCAGCCTTTGGACTAGCGGGGGGGCCAATGAGCAGTTCTTC. The complete variable domain, with remaining parts taken from reference TRBV11-1 and TRBJ2-1, reads EAEVAQSPRYKITEKSQAVAFWCDPISGHATLYWYRQILGQGPELLVQFQDESVVDDSQLPKDRFSAERLKGVDSTLKIQPAELGDSAMYLCASSLWTSGGANEQFFGPGTRLTVL.